This T cell receptor (beta chain) stems from a study of T cells after posttransplantation cyclophosphamide. TCRdb keeps only in-frame clones here, not all; method: immunoSEQ multiplex PCR. The specimen gives under 15,000 clones without singletons; the ten biggest hold approximately 24%. This clone was counted many times. Antigen: not known. Broader study findings: Tissue-infiltrating T cells from skin or gut overlapped little with blood T cells. Later post-transplant blood repertoires were often dominated by donor CD8+ memory clones. TRB clonality was highly associated with recipient CMV seropositivity and reactivation.

Busulfan-fludarabine conditioning, marrow transplant, and cyclophosphamide on days +3 and +4 were administered. This CDR3 region has 13 residues. Germline assignment: CDR1 LNHDA and CDR2 SQIVND (reference sequence). Trimming took 3 bases from V and 1 from J, leaving 6 bases between them. This specimen was PBMCs, taken after allogeneic stem cell transplant with posttransplant cyclophosphamide. This TCR was sampled from a female patient in her 40s who received an allogeneic stem cell transplant from a related donor, was CMV-positive, and had acute GVHD only. Some of the T cells may derive from the graft donor. The chain links TRBV19 to TRBJ1-1; D gene ambiguous. The CDR3 loop is CASSIRQNTEAFF. The CDR3 DNA reads TGTGCCAGTAGTATTCGACAGAACACTGAAGCTTTCTTT.